The rows below give T cell receptor beta chains drawn from one sample of a study of human T cells and chemical hapten exposure. In TCRdb, the RACE reads were re-called with MiXCR into one record per CDR3 protein. The sample includes a few hundred thousand distinct CDR3 sequences, approximately 5.1% of them seen just once. The specimen comprised whole blood, sampled in connection with sensitization to the hapten diphenylcyclopropenone (DPC). These receptors all stem from a woman in her 50s with alopecia areata. Some clones in this sample may be carry-over from other donors' samples. Each CDR3 is given with its conserved first and last residue. D genes are given only for firm matches. The listing skips clone size in some rows; elsewhere it reads once, few, many or a size class.

size	length	D	V	J	DNA	CDR3
many	14	TRBD2	TRBV7-2	TRBJ2-7	TGTGCCAGCAGCCCTGGGACTAGATCCTACGAGCAGTACTTC	CASSPGTRSYEQYF
many	15	TRBD2	TRBV7-2	TRBJ2-1	TGTGCCAGCAGCTTAAAAGCGGGAGGGCGGAATGAGCAGTTCTTC	CASSLKAGGRNEQFF
many	12	NA	TRBV2	TRBJ2-1	TGTGCCGGCCCCCCGGGGGCTACTGAGCAGTTCTTC	CAGPPGATEQFF
many	14	TRBD2	TRBV28	TRBJ2-7	TGTGCCACCACTAGCGCGGGATTGTCCTACGAGCAGTACTTC	CATTSAGLSYEQYF
many	22	TRBD1	TRBV3-1	TRBJ2-5	TGTGCCAGCAGCCAAGATTTTATCATTCGACAGGGGAGCCGGGCGTCGCAAGAGACCCAGTACTTC	CASSQDFIIRQGSRASQETQYF
many	13	NA	TRBV12-5	TRBJ1-2	TGTGCTAGTGGTTTAGGAGGGGCTTATGGCTACACCTTC	CASGLGGAYGYTF
few	17	TRBD2	TRBV4-2	TRBJ2-1	TGTGCCAGCAGCCAGGGCCATAGCGGGAGGGCCATGGATGAGCAGTTCTTC	CASSQGHSGRAMDEQFF
few	17	TRBD1	TRBV6-6	TRBJ1-4	TGTGCCAGCAGTCCCTTCTTTCCGGGACAGGGACAAGATAAGCTGTTTTTT	CASSPFFPGQGQDKLFF
few	15	NA	TRBV6-1	TRBJ1-6	TGTGCCAGCAGTGAAGTTGGCAGAAGGGCCTCACCCCTCCACTTT	CASSEVGRRASPLHF
many	22	TRBD1	TRBV28	TRBJ1-6	TGTGCCAGCAGACTAACTTTGGGATCCCGGGACAGGGGTTTCTCCTATAATTCACCCCTCCACTTT	CASRLTLGSRDRGFSYNSPLHF
NA	14	TRBD1	TRBV6-1	TRBJ2-3	TGTGCCAGCAGTGGACAGGGAGTAACAGATACGCAGTATTTT	CASSGQGVTDTQYF
many	13	TRBD1	TRBV29-1	TRBJ1-2	TGCAGCGTTTCCTGGACAGGGAACTATGGCTACACCTTC	CSVSWTGNYGYTF
few	15	NA	TRBV14	TRBJ2-3	TGTGCCAGCAGCCAGGGGATTACTAGCACAGATACGCAGTATTTT	CASSQGITSTDTQYF
NA	17	TRBD1	TRBV24-1	TRBJ2-3	TGTGCCACCAGTGACCCCCCCGGACAGGGGTCGACAGATACGCAGTATTTT	CATSDPPGQGSTDTQYF
few	12	NA	TRBV6-2/TRBV6-3	TRBJ2-3	TGTGCCAGCAGTCAACACGCAGATACGCAGTATTTT	CASSQHADTQYF
NA	15	TRBD2	TRBV12-3/TRBV12-4	TRBJ2-3	TGTGCCAGCAGGGGACTAGCGGGGCCCACAGATACGCAGTATTTT	CASRGLAGPTDTQYF
NA	15	NA	TRBV3-1	TRBJ1-6	TGTGCCAGCAGCCAAGACCTCGACACCCCCCAAAATCTCCACTTT	CASSQDLDTPQNLHF
NA	13	TRBD1	TRBV4-1	TRBJ2-3	TGCGCCAGCAGCCGGGGACAGGGAGATACGCAGTATTTT	CASSRGQGDTQYF
many	16	NA	TRBV5-1	TRBJ1-4	TGCGCCAGCAGCTTGAATGGACAGTCCCTAAATGAAAAACTGTTTTTT	CASSLNGQSLNEKLFF
NA	15	TRBD1	TRBV12-3/TRBV12-4	TRBJ1-5	TGTGCCAGCAGTTGGGGACAGGGGCGGAATCAGCCCCAGCATTTT	CASSWGQGRNQPQHF
NA	12	NA	TRBV11-2	TRBJ2-3	TGTGCCAGCAGCCCATCGGTAGATACGCAGTATTTT	CASSPSVDTQYF
NA	14	NA	TRBV6-1	TRBJ2-1	TGTGCCAGCAGACTACATAGCTCCTACAATGAGCAGTTCTTC	CASRLHSSYNEQFF
many	13	TRBD1	TRBV6-5	TRBJ1-2	TGTGCCAGCAGTACACAGGGGGCCTATGGCTACACCTTC	CASSTQGAYGYTF
many	12	NA	TRBV7-2	TRBJ1-1	TGTGCCAGCAGCTTAGTTTCAAGGGAAGCTTTCTTT	CASSLVSREAFF
NA	12	TRBD2	TRBV20-1	TRBJ2-7	TGCAGTGCTAGGACCGGGACTAGCGGGGAGTACTTC	CSARTGTSGEYF
many	10	NA	TRBV6-1	TRBJ1-2	TGTGCCAGCAGCCCCACAGGTACTATCTTC	CASSPTGTIF
many	12	NA	TRBV25-1	TRBJ2-7	TGTGCCAGCAGTAGGGGTCCTGGTGAGCAGTACTTC	CASSRGPGEQYF
many	16	TRBD1	TRBV12-3/TRBV12-4	TRBJ1-2	TGTGCCAGCAGTTTAGCGGGAGGCAGGGGGGACTATGGCTACACCTTC	CASSLAGGRGDYGYTF
many	14	TRBD2	TRBV20-1	TRBJ2-3	TGCAGTGCTGGCGGGCTAGCGGGGGCCAATACGCAGTATTTT	CSAGGLAGANTQYF
many	13	TRBD1	TRBV28	TRBJ2-4	TGTGCCAGCAGTTTCCAGGGGGTGGACATTCAGTACTTC	CASSFQGVDIQYF
many	13	TRBD1	TRBV12-3/TRBV12-4	TRBJ1-2	TGTGCCAGCAGTGGGACAGGCCCCTATGGCTACACCTTC	CASSGTGPYGYTF
few	13	NA	TRBV10-3	TRBJ2-7	TGTGCCACACTGCCTGACAGCACCTACGAGCAGTACTTC	CATLPDSTYEQYF
NA	14	NA	TRBV25-1	TRBJ1-2	TGTGCCAGCAGTACTTCATACAACAGGAAAGGCTACACCTTC	CASSTSYNRKGYTF
many	14	NA	TRBV3-1	TRBJ2-1	TGTGCCAGCAGCCAAGAGGGGACTTCGAATGAGCAGTTCTTC	CASSQEGTSNEQFF
many	16	NA	TRBV9	TRBJ2-3	TGTGCCAGCAGCGTAGGCGGGGGCCTCCTTACAGATACGCAGTATTTT	CASSVGGGLLTDTQYF
many	15	TRBD1	TRBV7-9	TRBJ1-1	TGTGCCAGCAGTACTAGACAGGGGGCGTCCCGTGAAGCTTTCTTT	CASSTRQGASREAFF
many	13	NA	TRBV20-1	TRBJ1-2	TGCAGTGCTAGAGACAGGTCCAACTATGGCTACACCTTC	CSARDRSNYGYTF
NA	16	NA	TRBV7-2	TRBJ2-4	TGTGCCAGCAGCCCCGAATTTGGGAGAGCCAAAAACATTCAGTACTTC	CASSPEFGRAKNIQYF
few	11	NA	TRBV29-1	TRBJ2-3	TGCAGCGTTGGAGACACAGATACGCAGTATTTT	CSVGDTDTQYF
many	15	NA	TRBV7-2	TRBJ2-1	TGTGCCAGCAGCCAGAAAACATTGGCAATGATGGCTCAGTTCTTC	CASSQKTLAMMAQFF
NA	13	NA	TRBV20-1	TRBJ1-2	TGCAGTGCTAACCCCAGATCGATCTATGGCTACACCTTC	CSANPRSIYGYTF
many	12	NA	TRBV7-9	TRBJ1-4	TGTGCCAGCTCCTGGGTACAAGAAAAACTGTTTTTT	CASSWVQEKLFF
many	14	NA	TRBV7-8	TRBJ1-5	TGTGCCAGCAGCGGTGAACAGCCCAATCAGCCCCAGCATTTT	CASSGEQPNQPQHF
many	15	NA	TRBV14	TRBJ2-3	TGTGCCAGCAGCCAAGATTGGGCGGGAACAGATACGCAGTATTTT	CASSQDWAGTDTQYF
many	13	NA	TRBV7-9	TRBJ2-7	TGTGCCAGCAGCTTGGGACACGTATACGAGCAGTACTTC	CASSLGHVYEQYF
few	14	NA	TRBV5-1	TRBJ2-1	TGCGCCAGCAGCCCGAGGACAGAGGGGAATGAGCAGTTCTTC	CASSPRTEGNEQFF
few	17	TRBD2	TRBV5-5	TRBJ2-3	TGTGCCTGCAGCTCCACAGGGACTAGGTCTAGCACAGATACGCAGTATTTT	CACSSTGTRSSTDTQYF
NA	13	NA	TRBV19	TRBJ2-2	TGTGCCAGTAGTATAGTCCTCACCGGGGAGCTGTTTTTT	CASSIVLTGELFF
many	13	NA	TRBV7-9	TRBJ2-2	TGTGCCAGCATCCGATCGAACACCGGGGAGCTGTTTTTT	CASIRSNTGELFF
many	17	TRBD2	TRBV20-1	TRBJ2-3	TGCAGTGCTAGAGGAGTACTAGCGGGGACAACGACAGATACGCAGTATTTT	CSARGVLAGTTTDTQYF
many	14	NA	TRBV20-1	TRBJ2-3	TGCAGTGCTAGAATCCGGGGCCGCCTGGATACGCAGTATTTT	CSARIRGRLDTQYF
many	13	TRBD2	TRBV5-1	TRBJ2-1	TGCGCCAGCAGCTCCAGCGGGGGGAGTGAGCAGTTCTTC	CASSSSGGSEQFF
many	12	TRBD2	TRBV6-6	TRBJ2-7	TGTGCCACCGCGACTAGCGGTTACGAGCAGTACTTC	CATATSGYEQYF
NA	14	NA	TRBV29-1	TRBJ2-1	TGCAGCGTTCCTCTAGCGAACCCGCCCAATGAGCAGTTCTTC	CSVPLANPPNEQFF
NA	18	NA	TRBV4-3	TRBJ2-4	TGCGCCAGCAGCCAAGATTCCCGAGGACTTGGGGCCAAAAACATTCAGTACTTC	CASSQDSRGLGAKNIQYF